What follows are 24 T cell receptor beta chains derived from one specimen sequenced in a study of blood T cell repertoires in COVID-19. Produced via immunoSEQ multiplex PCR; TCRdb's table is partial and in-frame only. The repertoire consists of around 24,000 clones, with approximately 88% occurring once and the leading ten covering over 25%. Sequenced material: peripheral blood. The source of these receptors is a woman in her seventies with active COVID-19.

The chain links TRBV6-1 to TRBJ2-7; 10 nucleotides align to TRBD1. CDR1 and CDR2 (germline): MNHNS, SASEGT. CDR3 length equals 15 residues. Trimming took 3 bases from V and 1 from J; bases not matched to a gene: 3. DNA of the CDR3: TGTGCCAGCAGTGACCGGGACAGGGGTTCCTACGAGCAGTACTTC. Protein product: CASSDRDRGSYEQYF.

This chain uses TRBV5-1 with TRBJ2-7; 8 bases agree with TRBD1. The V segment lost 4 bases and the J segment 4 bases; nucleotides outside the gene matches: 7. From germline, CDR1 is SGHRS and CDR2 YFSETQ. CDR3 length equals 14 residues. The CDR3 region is CASSNDRGRYEQYF. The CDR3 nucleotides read TGCGCCAGCAGCAACGACAGGGGACGGTACGAGCAGTACTTC.

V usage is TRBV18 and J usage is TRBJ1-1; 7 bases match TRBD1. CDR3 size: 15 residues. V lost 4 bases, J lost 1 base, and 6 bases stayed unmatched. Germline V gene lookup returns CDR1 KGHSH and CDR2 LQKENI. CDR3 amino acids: CASSRIQGENTEAFF. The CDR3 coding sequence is TGTGCCAGCTCACGTATCCAGGGGGAGAACACTGAAGCTTTCTTT.

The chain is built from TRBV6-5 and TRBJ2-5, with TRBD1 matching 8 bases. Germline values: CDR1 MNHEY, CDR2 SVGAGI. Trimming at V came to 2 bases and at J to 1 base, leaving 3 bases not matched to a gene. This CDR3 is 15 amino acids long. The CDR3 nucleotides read TGTGCCAGCAGTTACCGGGGACAGGTCCAAGAGACCCAGTACTTC. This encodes CASSYRGQVQETQYF.

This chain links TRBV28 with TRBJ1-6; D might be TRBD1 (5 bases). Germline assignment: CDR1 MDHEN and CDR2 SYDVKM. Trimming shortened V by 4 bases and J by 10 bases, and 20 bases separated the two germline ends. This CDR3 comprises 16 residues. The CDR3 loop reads CASSSSGLPKRSPLHF. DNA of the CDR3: TGTGCCAGCAGTTCCTCGGGACTCCCAAAGAGGTCACCCCTCCACTTT.

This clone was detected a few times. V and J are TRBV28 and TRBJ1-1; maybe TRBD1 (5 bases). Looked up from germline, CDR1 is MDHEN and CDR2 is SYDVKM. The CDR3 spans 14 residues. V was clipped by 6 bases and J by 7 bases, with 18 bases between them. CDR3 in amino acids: CASSATGYENEAFF. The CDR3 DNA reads TGTGCCAGCAGCGCAACAGGCTATGAAAATGAAGCTTTCTTT.

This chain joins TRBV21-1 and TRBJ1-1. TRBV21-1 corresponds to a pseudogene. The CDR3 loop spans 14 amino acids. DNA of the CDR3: TGTGCCAGCAGCAAAGTTCGGGGTTTTACTGAAGCTTTCTTT. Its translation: CASSKVRGFTEAFF.

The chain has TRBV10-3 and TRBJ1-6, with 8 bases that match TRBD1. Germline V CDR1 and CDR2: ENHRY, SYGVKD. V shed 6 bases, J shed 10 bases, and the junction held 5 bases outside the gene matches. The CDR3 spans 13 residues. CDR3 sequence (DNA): TGTGCCATCAGGACAGGGGAAGGATCACCCCTCCACTTT. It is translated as CAIRTGEGSPLHF.

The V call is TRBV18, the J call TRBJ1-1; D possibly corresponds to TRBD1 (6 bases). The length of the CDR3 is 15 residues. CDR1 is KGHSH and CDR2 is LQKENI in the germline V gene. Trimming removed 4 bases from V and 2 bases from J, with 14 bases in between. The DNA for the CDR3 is TGTGCCAGCTCACACGAACAGGGCCCCAACACTGAAGCTTTCTTT. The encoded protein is CASSHEQGPNTEAFF.

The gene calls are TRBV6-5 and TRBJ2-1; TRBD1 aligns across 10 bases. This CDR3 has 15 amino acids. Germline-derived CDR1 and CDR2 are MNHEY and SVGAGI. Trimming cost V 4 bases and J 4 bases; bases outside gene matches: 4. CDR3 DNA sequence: TGTGCCAGCAGTTCGGACAGGGGGAGTTACAATGAGCAGTTCTTC. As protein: CASSSDRGSYNEQFF.

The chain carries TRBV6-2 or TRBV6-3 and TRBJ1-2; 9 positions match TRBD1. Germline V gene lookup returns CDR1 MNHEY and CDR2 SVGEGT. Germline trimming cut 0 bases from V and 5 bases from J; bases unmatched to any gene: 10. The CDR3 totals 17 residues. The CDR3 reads CASSYSIRGQGRYGYTF. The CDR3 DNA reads TGTGCCAGCAGTTACTCGATTCGGGGACAGGGTCGGTATGGCTACACCTTC.

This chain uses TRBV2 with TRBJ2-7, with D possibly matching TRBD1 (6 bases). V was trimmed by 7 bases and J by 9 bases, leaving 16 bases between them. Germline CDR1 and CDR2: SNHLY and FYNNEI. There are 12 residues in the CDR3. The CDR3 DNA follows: TGTGCCAGCACTCAGGGGCCGGGATGGCAGTACTTC. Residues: CASTQGPGWQYF.

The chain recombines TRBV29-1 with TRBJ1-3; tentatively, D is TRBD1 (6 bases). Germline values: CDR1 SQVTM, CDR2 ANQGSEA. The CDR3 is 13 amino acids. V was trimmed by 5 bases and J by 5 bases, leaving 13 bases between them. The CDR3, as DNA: TGCAGCGTTCTCCTCCGGGACAGAAACACCATATATTTT. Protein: CSVLLRDRNTIYF.

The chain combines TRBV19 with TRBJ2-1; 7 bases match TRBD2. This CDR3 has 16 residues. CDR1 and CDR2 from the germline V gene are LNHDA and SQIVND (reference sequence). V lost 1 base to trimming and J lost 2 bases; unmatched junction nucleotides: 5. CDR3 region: CASSIGGLAAYNEQFF. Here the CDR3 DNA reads TGTGCCAGTAGTATAGGAGGTCTAGCGGCCTACAATGAGCAGTTCTTC.

The CDR3 nucleotides read TGTGCCAGCAGCTTAGTGGCTAGCGGGGGGGCAAGGAATGAGCAGTTCTTC. The encoded protein is CASSLVASGGARNEQFF. The V call is TRBV11-3, the J call TRBJ2-1, with TRBD2 matching over 12 bases. Germline values: CDR1 SGHNT, CDR2 YENEEA. The V segment lost 1 base and the J segment 7 bases; nucleotides outside the gene matches: 8. This CDR3 has 17 residues.

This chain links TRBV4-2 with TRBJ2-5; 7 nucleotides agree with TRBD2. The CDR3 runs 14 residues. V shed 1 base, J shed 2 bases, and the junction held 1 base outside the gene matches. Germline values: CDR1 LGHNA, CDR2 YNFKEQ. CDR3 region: CASSQGGGQETQYF. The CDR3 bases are TGTGCCAGCAGCCAAGGGGGGGGACAAGAGACCCAGTACTTC.

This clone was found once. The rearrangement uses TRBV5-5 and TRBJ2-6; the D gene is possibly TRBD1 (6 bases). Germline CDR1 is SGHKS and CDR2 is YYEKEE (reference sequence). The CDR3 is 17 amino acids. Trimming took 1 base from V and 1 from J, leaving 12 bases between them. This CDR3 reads CASSLTGIRSGANVLTF. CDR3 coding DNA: TGTGCCAGCAGCTTGACAGGGATCCGTTCTGGGGCCAACGTCCTGACTTTC.

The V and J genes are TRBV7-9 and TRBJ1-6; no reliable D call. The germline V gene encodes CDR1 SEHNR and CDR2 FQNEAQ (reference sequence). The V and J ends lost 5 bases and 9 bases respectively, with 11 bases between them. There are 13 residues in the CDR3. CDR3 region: CASSPAQASPLHF. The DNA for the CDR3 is TGTGCCAGCAGCCCCGCCCAGGCTTCACCCCTCCACTTT.

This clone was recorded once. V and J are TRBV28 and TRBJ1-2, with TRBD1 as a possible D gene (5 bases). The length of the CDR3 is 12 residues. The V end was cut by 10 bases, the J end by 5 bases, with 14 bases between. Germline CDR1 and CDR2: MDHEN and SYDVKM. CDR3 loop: CAITAGGYGYTF. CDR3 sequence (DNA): TGTGCCATTACGGCGGGGGGGTATGGCTACACCTTC.

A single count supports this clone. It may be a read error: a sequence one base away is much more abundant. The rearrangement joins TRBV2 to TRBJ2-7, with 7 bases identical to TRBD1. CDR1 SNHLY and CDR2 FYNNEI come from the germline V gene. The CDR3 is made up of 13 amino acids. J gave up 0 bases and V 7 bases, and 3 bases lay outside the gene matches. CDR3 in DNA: TGTGCCAGCAACCGGGACAGCTCCTACGAGCAGTACTTC. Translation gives CASNRDSSYEQYF.

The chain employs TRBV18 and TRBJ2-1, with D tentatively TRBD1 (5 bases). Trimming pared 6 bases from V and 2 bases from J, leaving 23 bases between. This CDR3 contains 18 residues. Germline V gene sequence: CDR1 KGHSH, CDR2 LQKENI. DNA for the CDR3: TGTGCCAGCTCCTGGACAAGCCCTTCCACCTACCCCTACAATGAGCAGTTCTTC. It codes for CASSWTSPSTYPYNEQFF.

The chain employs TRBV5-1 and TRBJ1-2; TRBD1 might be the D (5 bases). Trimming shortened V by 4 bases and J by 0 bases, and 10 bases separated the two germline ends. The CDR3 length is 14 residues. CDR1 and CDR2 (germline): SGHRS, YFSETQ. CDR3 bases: TGCGCCAGCAGCGGGGGGAGAGCTAACTATGGCTACACCTTC. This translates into CASSGGRANYGYTF.

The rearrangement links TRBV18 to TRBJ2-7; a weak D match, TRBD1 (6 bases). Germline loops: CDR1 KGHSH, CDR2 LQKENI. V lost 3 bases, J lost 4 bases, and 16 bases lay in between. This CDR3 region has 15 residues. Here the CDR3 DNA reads TGTGCCAGCTCACCGTACCCCCAAGGGGGTTACGAGCAGTACTTC. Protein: CASSPYPQGGYEQYF.

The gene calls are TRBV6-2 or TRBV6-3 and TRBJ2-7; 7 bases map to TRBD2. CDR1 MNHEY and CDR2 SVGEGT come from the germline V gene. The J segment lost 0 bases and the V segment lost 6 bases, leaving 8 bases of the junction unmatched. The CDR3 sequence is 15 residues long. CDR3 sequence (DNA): TGTGCCAGCAGCCGCGAGCGGGGATTCTCCTACGAGCAGTACTTC. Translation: CASSRERGFSYEQYF.